The 22 T cell receptor beta chains listed next were all sequenced from one sample in a study of cytomegalovirus exposure and HLA in healthy donors. Primers: 60 Vbeta forward and 13 Jbeta reverse. TCRdb keeps only in-frame clones here, not all; method: immunoSEQ multiplex PCR. The sample yields approximately 78,000 clones, roughly 83% seen once. Sequencing used PBMCs. Receptor source: a woman in her fifties or sixties in good health and CMV-seronegative.

This rearrangement joins TRBV15 to TRBJ1-2; the D gene is possibly TRBD1 (5 bases). The CDR3 loop spans 14 amino acids. V was shortened by 1 base and J by 7 bases, with 13 bases between the two germline ends. Per the germline V gene, CDR1 is LNHNV and CDR2 is YYDKDF (reference sequence). CDR3 sequence reads: CATSRVVQGSGYTF. For the CDR3, the DNA is TGTGCCACCAGCAGAGTGGTCCAGGGATCTGGCTACACCTTC. The full variable domain, rest sourced from reference TRBV15 and TRBJ1-2, is DAMVIQNPRYQVTQFGKPVTLSCSQTLNHNVMYWYQQKSSQAPKLLFHYYDKDFNNEADTPDNFQSRRPNTSFCFLDIRSPGLGDTAMYLCATSRVVQGSGYTFGSGTRLTVV.

J is TRBJ1-1 and V is TRBV30; TRBD1 might be the D (6 bases). V was cut by 4 bases and J by 2 bases, with 11 bases left in between. The V gene's germline CDR1 is GTSNPN and CDR2 SVGIG (reference sequence). CDR3 length equals 13 residues. The CDR3 loop is CAWILTGNTEAFF. The DNA for the CDR3 is TGTGCCTGGATTCTGACAGGCAACACTGAAGCTTTCTTT.

The rearrangement joins TRBV5-5 to TRBJ1-1; D is possibly TRBD1 (6 bases). The CDR3 length is 15 residues. V was pared by 5 bases and J by 5 bases, with 19 bases between. CDR1 SGHKS and CDR2 YYEKEE come from the germline V gene (reference sequence). The CDR3 region is CASSWAGQKKTEAFF. In nucleotides, the CDR3 is TGTGCCAGCAGTTGGGCCGGACAGAAGAAAACTGAAGCTTTCTTT.

V and J are TRBV6-5 and TRBJ2-1; no clear D gene. Germline lookup yields CDR1 MNHEY and CDR2 SVGAGI. CDR3 length equals 13 residues. The V and J ends lost 5 bases and 3 bases respectively, with 8 bases between them. The CDR3 DNA sequence: TGTGCCAGCAGTATAGCCTTCTACAATGAGCAGTTCTTC. Encoded protein: CASSIAFYNEQFF.

The rearrangement uses TRBV5-4 and TRBJ2-5; 11 positions agree with TRBD1. J lost 5 bases, V lost 3 bases, and 3 bases had no gene match. The length of the CDR3 is 14 residues. The germline gives CDR1 SGHNT, CDR2 YYREEE (reference sequence). CDR3 protein: CASSSGQGAETQYF. The CDR3 DNA reads TGTGCCAGCAGCTCCGGACAGGGGGCGGAGACCCAGTACTTC.

Points on this clone: An end of the junction does not agree with germline; a read error may underlie this. V and J are TRBV7-7 and TRBJ2-2; TRBD2 agrees at 11 bases. CDR3 length: 18 residues. Looked up from germline, CDR1 is SSHAT and CDR2 is FNYEAQ (reference sequence). CDR3 nucleotide sequence: TGTGCTAGCACCACATTCCTAGGGACTAGCGGAGATACCGGGGAGCTGTTTTTT. Translating it yields CASTTFLGTSGDTGELFF.

The V call is TRBV5-6, the J call TRBJ2-1, with D possibly being TRBD1 (5 bases). V lost 4 bases, J lost 4 bases, and 15 bases lay in between. Germline lookup yields CDR1 SGHDT and CDR2 YYEEEE. This CDR3 has 15 residues. The CDR3 loop reads CASSRRLTDYNEQFF. The CDR3 DNA reads as TGTGCCAGCAGCAGGCGGTTGACAGATTACAATGAGCAGTTCTTC. The variable domain in full, completed from reference TRBV5-6 and TRBJ2-1, reads DAGVTQSPTHLIKTRGQQVTLRCSPKSGHDTVSWYQQALGQGPQFIFQYYEEEERQRGNFPDRFSGHQFPNYSSELNVNALLLGDSALYLCASSRRLTDYNEQFFGPGTRLTVL.

The V and J genes are TRBV15 and TRBJ1-5; 7 bases agree with TRBD1. This CDR3 has 15 amino acids. Germline CDR1 and CDR2: LNHNV and YYDKDF (reference sequence). The junction had 4 bases not matched to a gene; V was cut back by 3 bases and J by 2 bases. The CDR3 here is CATSSGQDGNQPQHF. DNA of the CDR3: TGTGCCACCAGCAGTGGACAGGATGGCAATCAGCCCCAGCATTTT.

V gene TRBV2 combines with J gene TRBJ2-7; D gene unclear. V was shortened by 5 bases and J by 7 bases, with 18 bases between the two germline ends. Germline CDR1 is SNHLY and CDR2 is FYNNEI. This CDR3 is built from 14 residues. The DNA of the CDR3 is TGTGCCAGCAGTTCCAGTGACACCTTTGGGGAGCAGTACTTC. It specifies CASSSSDTFGEQYF.

CDR3 protein: CASSALTGVTEAFF. The DNA for the CDR3 is TGCGCCAGCAGCGCCCTTACGGGGGTGACTGAAGCTTTCTTT. The chain uses TRBV5-1 and TRBJ1-1, with D maybe TRBD1 (5 bases). CDR1 and CDR2 from the germline V gene are SGHRS and YFSETQ. This CDR3 contains 14 residues. Trimming shortened V by 4 bases and J by 5 bases, and 15 bases separated the two germline ends.

The genes are TRBV5-6 and TRBJ2-7; D gene uncertain. V was trimmed by 3 bases and J by 4 bases, leaving 11 bases between them. The V gene's germline CDR1 is SGHDT and CDR2 YYEEEE. This CDR3 has 13 residues. The CDR3, as DNA: TGTGCCAGCAGCTCTTCGACTGGATACGAGCAGTACGTC. Encoded protein: CASSSSTGYEQYV.

This chain uses TRBV4-2 with TRBJ2-1, with a weak D call TRBD2 (5 bases). The CDR3 covers 15 residues. Per the germline V gene, CDR1 is LGHNA and CDR2 is YNFKEQ. Trimming removed 0 bases at V and 7 bases at J, with 13 bases between. The DNA of the CDR3 is TGTGCCAGCAGCCAAGACCCCGGGGTCTATAATGAGCAGTTCTTC. Its translation: CASSQDPGVYNEQFF.

This clone showed up just once. The rearrangement links TRBV4-2 to TRBJ1-5; D is uncertain. Germline CDR1 is LGHNA and CDR2 is YNFKEQ. The V and J ends lost 0 bases and 4 bases respectively, with 7 bases between them. The CDR3 covers 14 residues. CDR3 loop: CASSQEGENQPQHF. The CDR3 bases are TGTGCCAGCAGCCAAGAGGGCGAAAATCAGCCCCAGCATTTT.

CDR3 region: CASSLTRGTGELFF. The CDR3 nucleotides read TGTGCCAGCAGCTTAACCCGGGGCACCGGGGAGCTGTTTTTT. This chain links TRBV7-3 with TRBJ2-2; a possible D gene is TRBD2 (5 bases). Trimming took off 0 bases at V and 4 bases at J, with 6 bases between the two ends. Germline-derived CDR1 and CDR2 are SGHTA and FQGTGA. The CDR3 is 14 residues long.

A remark on this clone: Compared with germline, one end of the junction differs, possibly owing to a read error. The V call is TRBV6-5, the J call TRBJ1-1, with D possibly TRBD1 on 6 matching bases. The CDR3 extends over 15 amino acids. The germline gives CDR1 MNHEY, CDR2 SVGAGI. The CDR3 reads CASSYSGGLGTVAFF. The DNA of the CDR3 is TGTGCCAGCAGTTACTCGGGGGGGCTGGGTACTGTAGCTTTCTTT.

This clone was seen a few times. This chain uses TRBV29-1 with TRBJ2-1; TRBD2 matches 11 bases. The CDR3 runs 13 residues. Germline CDR1 reads SQVTM; CDR2 reads ANQGSEA. The V segment lost 7 bases and the J segment 4 bases; nucleotides outside the gene matches: 3. CDR3 DNA sequence: TGCAGCGCTAGCGGGAGGTTTTACAATGAGCAGTTCTTC. This codes for CSASGRFYNEQFF.

V gene TRBV5-1 combines with J gene TRBJ1-1; no clear D gene. The CDR3 has 11 amino acids. V lost 2 bases and J lost 7, with 6 bases in between. Germline CDR1 reads SGHRS; CDR2 reads YFSETQ. The CDR3 region is CASSLGGEAFF. CDR3 DNA: TGCGCCAGCAGCTTAGGCGGTGAAGCTTTCTTT.

The chain employs TRBV7-3 and TRBJ2-1; a possible D gene is TRBD2 (5 bases). Germline V gene data show CDR1 as SGHTA and CDR2 as FQGTGA. The CDR3 totals 13 residues. The V end was cut by 5 bases, the J end by 5 bases, with 10 bases between. CDR3 loop: CASSKDWDNEQFF. Here the CDR3 DNA reads TGTGCCAGCAGCAAGGACTGGGACAATGAGCAGTTCTTC.

The chain uses TRBV4-1 and TRBJ1-3; unclear D gene. Germline V gene lookup returns CDR1 MGHRA and CDR2 YSYEKL. Between the trimmed V and J ends, which lost 0 bases and 0 bases, there was a span of 9 bases. The CDR3 contains 16 residues. DNA for the CDR3: TGCGCCAGCAGCCAAGAGGAACGGAGCTCTGGAAACACCATATATTTT. Its protein is CASSQEERSSGNTIYF.

Details on this clone: An end of the junction differs from the germline gene, which may be a read error. V is TRBV7-7 and J is TRBJ1-2; tentatively, D is TRBD1 (5 bases). The CDR3 totals 20 residues. Germline-derived CDR1 and CDR2 are SSHAT and FNYEAQ (reference sequence). CDR3 loop: CASSIYRMVGATSLNYGYTF. CDR3 DNA sequence: TGTGCTAGCAGCATATACAGGATGGTTGGGGCTACTAGCCTTAACTATGGCTACACCTTC.

J is TRBJ2-2 and V is TRBV28; D perhaps matches TRBD1 (6 bases). The germline V gene encodes CDR1 MDHEN and CDR2 SYDVKM. Trimming removed 3 bases from V and 7 bases from J, with 12 bases in between. The CDR3 spans 14 residues. The CDR3 coding sequence is TGTGCCAGCAGTTTTACAGGGACGGGCGGGGAGCTGTTTTTT. Translated, it gives CASSFTGTGGELFF.

This clone showed up just once. V usage is TRBV5-1 and J usage is TRBJ2-2; TRBD1 matches at 9 bases. Germline values: CDR1 SGHRS, CDR2 YFSETQ. This CDR3 contains 15 residues. Trimming took 0 bases from V and 7 from J; bases not matched to a gene: 4. CDR3 loop: CASSLGDRDHGELFF. The CDR3 DNA reads as TGCGCCAGCAGCTTGGGGGACAGGGATCACGGGGAGCTGTTTTTT.